The T cell receptor (beta chain) under discussion was sequenced for a study of blood T cell repertoires in COVID-19. Study as a whole: Specimens from acute and convalescent COVID-19 originated in the United States, Italy and Spain. The analysed material was cDNA or gDNA that came from T cells, B-cell-depleted T cells, or PBMCs.

Using immunoSEQ multiplex PCR, the repertoire was profiled, and TCRdb retains in-frame clones only, with some absent. The sample lists 100,000 to 150,000 clones; around 83% were seen once. V dropped 5 bases and J dropped 1 base, with 14 bases sitting between them. Per the germline V gene, CDR1 is SQVTM and CDR2 is ANQGSEA. This CDR3 spans 14 amino acids. The chain employs TRBV29-1 and TRBJ1-1; D perhaps matches TRBD1 (5 bases). Sequencing was carried out using peripheral blood. This receptor was taken from a man between 60 and 75 years old with acute or convalescent COVID-19. The chain's CDR3 is CSVHFVDRNTEAFF. The CDR3 nucleotides read TGCAGCGTTCACTTCGTCGACAGGAACACTGAAGCTTTCTTT.